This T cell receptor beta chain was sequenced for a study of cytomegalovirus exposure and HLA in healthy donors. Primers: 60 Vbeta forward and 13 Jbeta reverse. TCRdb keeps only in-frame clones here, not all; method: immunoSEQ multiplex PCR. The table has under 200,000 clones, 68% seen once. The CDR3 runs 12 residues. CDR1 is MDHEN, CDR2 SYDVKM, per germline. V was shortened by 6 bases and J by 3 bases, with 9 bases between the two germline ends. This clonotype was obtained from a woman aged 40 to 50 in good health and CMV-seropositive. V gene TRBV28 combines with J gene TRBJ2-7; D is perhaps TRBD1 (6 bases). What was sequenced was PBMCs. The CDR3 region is CASRGAGYEQYF. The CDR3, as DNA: TGTGCCAGCAGGGGGGCAGGCTACGAGCAGTACTTC.